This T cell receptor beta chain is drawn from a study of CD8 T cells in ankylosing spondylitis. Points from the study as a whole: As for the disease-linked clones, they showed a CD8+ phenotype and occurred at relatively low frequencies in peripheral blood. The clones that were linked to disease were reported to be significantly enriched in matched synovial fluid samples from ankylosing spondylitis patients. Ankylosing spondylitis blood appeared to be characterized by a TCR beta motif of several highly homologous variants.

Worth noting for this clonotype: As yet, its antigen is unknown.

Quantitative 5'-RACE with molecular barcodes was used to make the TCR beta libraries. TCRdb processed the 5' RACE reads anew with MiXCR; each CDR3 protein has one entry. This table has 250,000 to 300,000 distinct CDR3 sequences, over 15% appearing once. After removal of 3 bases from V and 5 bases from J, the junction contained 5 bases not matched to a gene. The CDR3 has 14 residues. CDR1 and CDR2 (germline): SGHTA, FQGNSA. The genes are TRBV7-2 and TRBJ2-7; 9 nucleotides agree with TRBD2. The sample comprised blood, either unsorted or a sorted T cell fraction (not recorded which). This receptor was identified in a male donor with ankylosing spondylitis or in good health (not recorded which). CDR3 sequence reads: CASSLAGGPNEQYV. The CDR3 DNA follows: TGTGCCAGCAGCTTGGCGGGGGGGCCCAACGAGCAGTACGTC.